The TCR beta chain under discussion was sequenced for a study of T cells in Graves' hyperthyroidism and ophthalmopathy. Each patient was aged 18 to 65 and had newly diagnosed hyperthyroidism of under 2 months' duration. Used for diagnoses were clinical symptoms, serum thyroxine and TRAb, thyroid ultrasound and orbital computed tomography. Using around 10 ml of fresh peripheral blood, PBMCs were prepared. This clonotype was seen ten or more times. The investigators amplified TCR beta CDR3 regions from RNA transcripts. A first-round RT-PCR of the TCR CDR3 used the HTBI primer set. Each CDR3 protein is one row after TCRdb ran MiXCR on the multiplex PCR reads. Seen here are around 180,000 distinct CDR3 sequences, approximately 15% observed once, and the top ten hold 25% to 35%. The CDR3 spans 14 residues. V was shortened by 4 bases and J by 1 base, with 10 bases between the two germline ends. Per the germline V gene, CDR1 is SGHAT and CDR2 is FQNNGV.

The sequence came from a woman aged 45-65 years with Graves' hyperthyroidism. Sample: blood. The gene calls are TRBV11-2 and TRBJ2-5, with D perhaps TRBD1 or TRBD2 (5 bases each). The CDR3 region has the DNA TGTGCCAGCAGCTCTGGGACCGTCCAAGAGACCCAGTACTTC. Translation gives CASSSGTVQETQYF.